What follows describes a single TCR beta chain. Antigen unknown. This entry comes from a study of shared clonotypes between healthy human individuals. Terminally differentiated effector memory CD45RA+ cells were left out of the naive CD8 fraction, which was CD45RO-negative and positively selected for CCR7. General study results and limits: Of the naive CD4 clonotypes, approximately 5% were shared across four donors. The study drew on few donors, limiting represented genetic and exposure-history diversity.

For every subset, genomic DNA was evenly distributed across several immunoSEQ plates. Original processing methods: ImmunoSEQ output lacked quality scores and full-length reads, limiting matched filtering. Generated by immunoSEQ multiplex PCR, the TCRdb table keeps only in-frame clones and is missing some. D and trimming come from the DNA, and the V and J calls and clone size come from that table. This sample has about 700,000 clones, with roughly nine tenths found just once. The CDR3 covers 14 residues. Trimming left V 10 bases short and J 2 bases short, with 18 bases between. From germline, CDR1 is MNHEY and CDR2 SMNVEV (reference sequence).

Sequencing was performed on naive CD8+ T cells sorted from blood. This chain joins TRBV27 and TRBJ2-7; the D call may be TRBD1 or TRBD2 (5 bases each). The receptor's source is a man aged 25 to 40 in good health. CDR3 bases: TGTGCCACCGGGGTTTTGGGGACGACCTACGAGCAGTACTTC. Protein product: CATGVLGTTYEQYF.